Sequencing of this T cell receptor beta chain was carried out in a study of T-cell memory formation after mild COVID-19. Study summary: Most TCR clusters belonged to a single donor. General study findings and limits: CD4+ contracting clones lay mainly in CM and EM, CD8+ ones in EMRA. Clones contracting over day 15 to 85 were CD4/CD8 balanced, with later expanders leaning CD4+. Within pre-infection memory, some responding clones were found, suggesting cross-reactive memory joined.

TCRdb itself ran the 5' RACE reads through MiXCR, one entry per CDR3 protein. The sample lists around 340,000 distinct CDR3 sequences; 13% were seen once. This clonotype was counted only a few times. Its matching antigen is unknown. The sample was PBMCs or a T cell subset sorted from them (not recorded which). The receptor was isolated from a young man who had mild COVID-19 (a few samples of this study predate the infection). Cell type and time point are not known.

CDR3 loop: CATSDGQGRADTQYF. The CDR3 DNA reads as TGTGCCACCAGTGATGGACAGGGTCGGGCAGATACGCAGTATTTT. V gene TRBV24-1 combines with J gene TRBJ2-3, with 8 bases aligning to TRBD1. CDR1 is KGHDR and CDR2 is SFDVKD in the germline V gene. V was clipped by 3 bases and J by 4 bases; unmatched bases: 5. The CDR3 contains 15 residues.